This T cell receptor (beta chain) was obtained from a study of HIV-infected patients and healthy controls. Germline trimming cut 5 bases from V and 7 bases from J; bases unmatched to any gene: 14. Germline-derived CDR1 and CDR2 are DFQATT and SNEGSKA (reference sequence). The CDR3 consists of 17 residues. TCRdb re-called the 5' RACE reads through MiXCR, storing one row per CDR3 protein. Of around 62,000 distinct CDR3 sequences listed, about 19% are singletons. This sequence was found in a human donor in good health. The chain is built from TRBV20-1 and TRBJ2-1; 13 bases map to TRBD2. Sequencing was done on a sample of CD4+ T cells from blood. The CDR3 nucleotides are TGCAGTGCTGGCTTCGCAACTAGCGGGAGGGCTGCAAATGAGCAGTTCTTC. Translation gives CSAGFATSGRAANEQFF.